The sequence of this T cell receptor beta chain was determined in a study of T cell repertoires in cytomegalovirus infection. About this clonotype: What it binds is not known. This may be a read error, as it is one base from a much larger clone.

One entry per CDR3 protein, called by TCRdb with MiXCR from the reads. The data contain under 350,000 distinct CDR3 sequences, roughly 21% of them singletons. CDR1 SGHTA and CDR2 FQGNSA come from the germline V gene. There are 15 residues in the CDR3. This specimen was cultured PBMCs, taken from culture after CMV antigen stimulation. The gene calls are TRBV7-2 and TRBJ1-6; the D gene is possibly TRBD1 (6 bases). This clonotype originated in a human donor in good health (CMV status not recorded). Some clones in this sample may be carry-over from other donors' samples. The CDR3 loop is CANSLTGSVGSPLHF. CDR3 DNA sequence: TGTGCCAACAGCTTAACAGGGAGCGTTGGATCACCCCTCCACTTT.